The entry below describes one T cell receptor beta chain. The target of this receptor is not known. Base qualities were left out, and no much larger clone turns up one base away. V lost 2 bases and J lost 5 bases, and the count of bases not matched to a germline gene is 9. There are 16 amino acids in the CDR3, from cysteine to phenylalanine inclusive. Only the CDR3 part of the read is kept: 48 bases, read in frame from the first base. The germline V gene encodes CDR1 SGHVS and CDR2 FNYEAQ. The twin pairs came from the European Cystic Fibrosis Twin and Sibling Study Cohort, which recruited patients from 150 or so CF clinics across 14 European countries. Both zygosity and CFTR genotype were checked in-house, and zygosity was tested with multiplex PCR across nine short tandem repeat loci. Peripheral blood was taken from each twin, and clinical parameters were recorded on the day of blood sampling. Genomic DNA was isolated from peripheral blood cells with phenol/chloroform and kept in TE buffer at 4 degrees C.

TCR beta CDR3 regions were amplified by multiplex PCR using the immunoSEQ immune profiling system, following the manufacturer's instructions. Sequencing was performed on an Illumina NextSeq system. Per the original workflow: Sequence data were processed on the immunoSEQ Analyzer platform, and clonality was calculated as the square root of Simpson's index of productive rearrangements. Jensen-Shannon distance served as the measure of similarity in V and J usage, while OLGA was used to compute CDR3 generation probabilities. The researchers looked up shared CDR3 sequences in the immuneACCESS database (August 2020) and in VDJdb (December 2020). What TCRdb holds here is the immuneACCESS table cut down to in-frame rearrangements. Part of the clones is not present; checked against another copy, under half of the missing clones reflect an unresolved V gene, and the others are unexplained. That table gives V, J and clone size, and the DNA gave D and trimming. The sample data list 9,500 to 12,000 clones, and just over 99% of these were observed just once. The leading ten clones occupy roughly 0.4% of the sample.

This sample stems from a study of monozygotic twins with cystic fibrosis (dated by TCRdb to the early 2020s). For the study in its entirety: Barcoded libraries were made from roughly 3 micrograms of fragmented DNA using about 16 PCR cycles. On the day blood was drawn, the twins' weight-for-height and FEVPerc (FEV1 disease centile) were ranked against those of the roughly 960 cohort participants. To assess genetic influence on V and J gene usage, the study compared TCR beta repertoires within and across 16 monozygotic twin pairs with cystic fibrosis. Data for three of the twin pairs had been reported earlier in a different context. The cohort included ten female and six male twin pairs, mostly children and adolescents, aged roughly 2.0 to 40 years with a median of about 8.2 years. Study-wide findings and limitations: Only a small cohort was studied, and no association of shared CDR3 numbers with age, concordance or disease severity was found. V gene usage was most similar to the co-twin in 13 of 16 pairs, and J usage was most similar to the co-twin in 8 of 16 pairs, which suggests genetic constraints. Nucleotide-identical clonotype sharing was significantly higher within monozygotic CF twin pairs than between unrelated CF individuals (P = 0.000026, Mann-Whitney). Simpson clonality tended to be low (median approximately 0.0095), which suggests a naive-dominated repertoire, although clonality was higher in the most severely affected patients.

This receptor was obtained from a man aged 18-30 years with cystic fibrosis. The sample consisted of blood. The chain couples TRBV7-6 to TRBJ2-3; the central 8 bases match TRBD1. This receptor carries the CDR3 CASSLSGQGAGDTQYF. The nucleotide sequence reads TGTGCCAGCAGCTTATCCGGACAGGGAGCGGGAGATACGCAGTATTTT.